This TCR beta chain was sequenced for a study of T cells after posttransplantation cyclophosphamide. This clone was seen only once. Its target is not known. Generated by immunoSEQ multiplex PCR, the TCRdb table keeps only in-frame clones and is missing some. Here the sample spans about 20,000 clones, 95% to 98% being singletons. V lost 6 bases and J lost 0; bases outside the gene matches: 3. Per germline, CDR1 SNHLY and CDR2 FYNNEI. The CDR3 is 15 residues long. Regarding the study as a whole: Later blood repertoires were often dominated by clones from the donor CD8+ memory compartment. TRB clonality was highly associated with recipient CMV seropositivity and reactivation.

The naive gate required viable CD3+CD4+ or CD3+CD8+ cells with CCR7+CD45RA+CD45RO-CD95-CD27+CD28+ phenotype. The receptor's source is a man aged 35 to 55 in good health, CMV-negative, and a related stem cell transplant donor. Material for sequencing was naive CD4+ T cells sorted from PBMCs. The chain carries TRBV2 and TRBJ2-1; TRBD2 aligns across 9 bases. The CDR3 DNA is TGTGCCAGCAGATTTAGCGGGAGCTCCTACAATGAGCAGTTCTTC. Translated, it gives CASRFSGSSYNEQFF.